These 24 T cell receptor beta chains originate from one sample sequenced in a study of T cell repertoires in cytomegalovirus infection. TCRdb itself ran the reads through MiXCR, one entry per CDR3 protein. The table records roughly 500,000 distinct CDR3 sequences, about 33% of them present only once. These TCRs are of unknown antigen specificity. Here the sequenced sample was cultured PBMCs, taken from culture after CMV antigen stimulation. Receptor source: a human donor in good health (CMV status not recorded). Some clones in this sample may be carry-over from other donors' samples.

This clonotype appeared a single time. The chain is built from TRBV7-4 and TRBJ2-3; 8 bases match TRBD2. Unmatched junction bases numbered 8, after V lost 6 bases and J lost 0 bases. The CDR3 length is 16 residues. Germline lookup yields CDR1 SGHVT and CDR2 SQSDAQ. The CDR3 loop reads CASSQTSGTSTDTQYF. In DNA, the CDR3 is TGTGCCAGCAGTCAAACTAGCGGCACTAGCACAGATACGCAGTATTTT.

This clonotype was seen more than once but under ten times. The chain couples TRBV7-6 to TRBJ2-7; maybe TRBD1 (5 bases). The V gene lost 3 bases and the J gene lost 0 bases, with 9 bases spanning the gap. The germline CDR1 and CDR2 sequences are SGHVS and FNYEAQ. The CDR3 length is 14 residues. The CDR3 DNA sequence: TGTGCCAGCAGCTTTACACAGGCCTCCTACGAGCAGTACTTC. This codes for CASSFTQASYEQYF. The variable domain in full, with the rest retrieved from reference TRBV7-6 and TRBJ2-7, is GAGVSQSPRYKVTKRGQDVALRCDPISGHVSLYWYRQALGQGPEFLTYFNYEAQQDKSGLPNDRFSAERPEGSISTLTIQRTEQRDSAMYRCASSFTQASYEQYFGPGTRLTVT.

The rearrangement joins TRBV12-5 to TRBJ1-4; D is ambiguous. The CDR3 contains 14 residues. The V end lost 3 bases, the J end lost 4 bases, and 9 bases lay between the germline ends. The germline V gene encodes CDR1 LGHNT and CDR2 FRNRAP. The DNA for the CDR3 is TGTGCTAGTGGTTTTGGGCGGAATAATGAAAAACTGTTTTTT. This codes for CASGFGRNNEKLFF.

In this sample, this clonotype turned up a few times. V and J are TRBV19 and TRBJ1-6; no firm D call. The CDR3 spans 16 residues. Germline CDR1 and CDR2: LNHDA and SQIVND (reference sequence). The V and J ends lost 6 bases and 7 bases respectively, with 19 bases between them. CDR3 coding DNA: TGTGCCAGTAGCCCTCTCCGAGACGCACGAAATTCACCCCTCCACTTT. Translation gives CASSPLRDARNSPLHF.

This sequence joins TRBV14 and TRBJ1-4, with 7 bases that match TRBD1. The ends lost 1 base at V and 2 bases at J; junction bases unmatched: 4. The germline CDR1 and CDR2 sequences are SGHDN and FVKESK. This CDR3 comprises 16 residues. Here the CDR3 reads CASSQVWGQTNEKLFF. The CDR3 DNA is TGTGCCAGCAGCCAAGTTTGGGGACAGACTAATGAAAAACTGTTTTTT. The entire variable domain, with the rest obtained from reference TRBV14 and TRBJ1-4, is as follows: EAGVTQFPSHSVIEKGQTVTLRCDPISGHDNLYWYRRVMGKEIKFLLHFVKESKQDESGMPNNRFLAERTGGTYSTLKVQPAELEDSGVYFCASSQVWGQTNEKLFFGSGTQLSVL.

The sample holds a few counts of this clonotype. The chain has TRBV7-8 and TRBJ2-3, with 9 bases matching TRBD2. After removal of 5 bases from V and 1 base from J, the junction contained 7 bases not matched to a gene. The CDR3 loop spans 16 amino acids. CDR1 and CDR2 (germline): SGHVS, FQNEAQ. In nucleotides, the CDR3 is TGTGCCAGCAGCAAGCACTGGACTAGCGGCACAGATACGCAGTATTTT. It specifies CASSKHWTSGTDTQYF.

The chain employs TRBV29-1 and TRBJ2-1, with D uncertain. Trimming removed 3 bases at V and 3 bases at J, with 33 bases between. The length of the CDR3 is 21 residues. Germline CDR1 is SQVTM and CDR2 is ANQGSEA. CDR3 region: CSVDRAEGQLQPGFGYNEQFF. Here the CDR3 DNA reads TGCAGCGTTGATCGGGCAGAAGGGCAGTTACAGCCTGGATTCGGCTACAATGAGCAGTTCTTC.

This clonotype has just a few counts. The gene calls are TRBV20-1 and TRBJ1-1, with D unresolved. CDR3 length: 13 amino acids. CDR1 and CDR2 from the germline V gene are DFQATT and SNEGSKA (reference sequence). The V and J ends lost 3 bases and 0 bases respectively, with 8 bases between them. The DNA of the CDR3 is TGCAGTGCTAGCTCCATTATGAACACTGAAGCTTTCTTT. Residues: CSASSIMNTEAFF.

This clonotype was seen many times. The chain carries TRBV12-3 or TRBV12-4 and TRBJ2-1, with 7 bases fitting TRBD1. The CDR3 has 15 residues. The J segment lost 2 bases and the V segment lost 1 base, leaving 2 bases of the junction unmatched. The CDR3 sequence: CASSLGQGPYNEQFF. CDR3 in DNA: TGTGCCAGCAGTTTAGGACAGGGCCCCTACAATGAGCAGTTCTTC.

In its sample, this clonotype was seen a few times. The V and J genes are TRBV11-2 and TRBJ2-7; maybe TRBD2 (6 bases). Trimming took 1 base from V and 6 from J, leaving 19 bases between them. The CDR3 spans 16 residues. The germline V gene has CDR1 SGHAT and CDR2 FQNNGV. CDR3 region: CASSLVPSDRGLEQYV. The CDR3, as DNA: TGTGCCAGCAGCTTAGTCCCTAGCGATCGAGGGCTCGAGCAGTACGTC.

The chain is built from TRBV7-2 and TRBJ2-5; D possibly corresponds to TRBD2 (5 bases). This CDR3 has 13 residues. The V end lost 6 bases, the J end lost 9 bases, and 17 bases lay between the germline ends. Germline-derived CDR1 and CDR2 are SGHTA and FQGNSA. CDR3 bases: TGTGCCAGCAGTTCTGCGGGTTTTGAGTCCCAGTACTTC. The encoded protein is CASSSAGFESQYF.

The chain joins TRBV11-2 to TRBJ2-2, with D uncertain. Trimming shortened V by 7 bases and J by 2 bases, and 17 bases separated the two germline ends. The CDR3 runs 16 residues. CDR1 and CDR2 from the germline V gene are SGHAT and FQNNGV. The CDR3 bases are TGTGCCAGCAAGTTGGCCGGGCAGGTTAACACCGGGGAGCTGTTTTTT. Translation gives CASKLAGQVNTGELFF. The complete variable domain, with remaining parts taken from reference TRBV11-2 and TRBJ2-2, reads EAGVAQSPRYKIIEKRQSVAFWCNPISGHATLYWYQQILGQGPKLLIQFQNNGVVDDSQLPKDRFSAERLKGVDSTLKIQPAKLEDSAVYLCASKLAGQVNTGELFFGEGSRLTVL.

Ten or more counts support this clonotype. This CDR3 is CASSAAGYPPQHF. CDR3 DNA sequence: TGTGCCAGCAGCGCTGCAGGGTACCCGCCCCAGCATTTT. The V and J genes are TRBV7-2 and TRBJ1-5; D possibly corresponds to TRBD1 (5 bases). This CDR3 is built from 13 residues. The germline CDR1 and CDR2 sequences are SGHTA and FQGNSA. V lost 5 bases and J 9 bases, leaving 14 bases between the germline ends.

This clonotype was detected a few times. This chain uses TRBV6-6 with TRBJ2-2; 10 bases are shared with TRBD1. V dropped 6 bases and J dropped 4; count of bases not matched to a gene: 17. Per the germline V gene, CDR1 is MNHNY and CDR2 is SVGAGI (reference sequence). CDR3 length: 19 amino acids. CDR3 sequence: CASSPSPGQGLWSTGELFF. In DNA form, the CDR3 reads TGTGCCAGCAGCCCCAGCCCGGGACAGGGGTTGTGGAGCACCGGGGAGCTGTTTTTT.

This clonotype showed up just a few times. The gene calls are TRBV6-2 or TRBV6-3 and TRBJ2-1; TRBD2 aligns across 8 bases. CDR1 is MNHEY, CDR2 SVGEGT, per germline. V trimming: 2 bases; J trimming: 5 bases; junction bases outside the gene matches: 14. The CDR3 runs 18 residues. The CDR3 DNA follows: TGTGCCAGCAGTTACCCCGAGGGGAGTAGCGGGAAGGACAATGAGCAGTTCTTC. Its protein product is CASSYPEGSSGKDNEQFF.

This clonotype was observed a handful of times. The chain joins TRBV27 to TRBJ2-2, with TRBD2 matching over 7 bases. Losses at the gene ends were 11 bases for V and 5 bases for J; bases not matched to a gene: 11. Germline CDR1 MNHEY, CDR2 SMNVEV (reference sequence). The CDR3 runs 14 residues. The DNA of the CDR3 is TGTGCCTCCCGCTCCGGGGGGTGGACCGGGGAGCTGTTTTTT. As protein: CASRSGGWTGELFF.

The chain has TRBV29-1 and TRBJ2-1, with 7 bases fitting TRBD1. This CDR3 is 15 amino acids long. The V and J ends lost 6 bases and 0 bases, in that order; junction bases with no gene match: 8. Per the germline V gene, CDR1 is SQVTM and CDR2 is ANQGSEA. CDR3 nucleotide sequence: TGCAGCGTGCAATACCGGGACAGCTCCTACAATGAGCAGTTCTTC. Protein product: CSVQYRDSSYNEQFF.

V and J are TRBV28 and TRBJ1-1; weak D call: TRBD1 (6 bases). This CDR3 is built from 14 residues. The germline V and J ends were trimmed by 2 bases and 6 bases, with 13 bases remaining between them. From germline, CDR1 is MDHEN and CDR2 SYDVKM. The CDR3 bases are TGTGCCAGCAGTTTAGCCGGGGGGCAGGCTGAAGCTTTCTTT. It specifies CASSLAGGQAEAFF.

This chain uses TRBV12-3 or TRBV12-4 with TRBJ2-5; no firm D call. Trimming pared 5 bases from V and 9 bases from J, leaving 19 bases between. This CDR3 is built from 14 residues. The CDR3 loop is CASSPWRHSLAQYF. The CDR3 nucleotides are TGTGCCAGCAGTCCCTGGCGGCATTCCTTGGCCCAGTACTTC.

The V and J genes are TRBV7-9 and TRBJ1-6; weak D call: TRBD1 (5 bases). Looked up from germline, CDR1 is SEHNR and CDR2 is FQNEAQ (reference sequence). Trimming left V 0 bases short and J 6 bases short, with 9 bases between. This CDR3 spans 15 amino acids. CDR3 protein: CASSLAGRPNSPLHF. The CDR3 coding sequence is TGTGCCAGCAGCTTAGCGGGACGGCCTAATTCACCCCTCCACTTT. The full variable domain, rest sourced from reference TRBV7-9 and TRBJ1-6, is DTGVSQNPRHKITKRGQNVTFRCDPISEHNRLYWYRQTLGQGPEFLTYFQNEAQLEKSRLLSDRFSAERPKGSFSTLEIQRTEQGDSAMYLCASSLAGRPNSPLHFGNGTRLTVT.

V usage is TRBV28 and J usage is TRBJ1-1; unclear D gene. There are 12 residues in the CDR3. V lost 5 bases to trimming and J lost 6 bases, with 10 bases between them. CDR1 MDHEN and CDR2 SYDVKM come from the germline V gene. CDR3 sequence: CASSLMRSEAFF. For the CDR3, the DNA is TGTGCCAGCAGTCTCATGAGATCTGAAGCTTTCTTT.

The CDR3 nucleotides read TGTGCCACCCAACAAGGTTATCAGCCCCAGCATTTT. Translation gives CATQQGYQPQHF. This sequence joins TRBV28 and TRBJ1-5, with no clear D. Trimming took off 10 bases at V and 5 bases at J, with 12 bases between the two ends. CDR1 and CDR2 (germline): MDHEN, SYDVKM. CDR3 length: 12 residues.

This clonotype was recorded a few times. The gene calls are TRBV6-5 and TRBJ1-1; maybe TRBD1 (6 bases). Germline CDR1 MNHEY, CDR2 SVGAGI. The CDR3 spans 17 residues. V was pared by 0 bases and J by 5 bases, with 19 bases between. The CDR3 bases are TGTGCCAGCAGTTACTCGATCCCCGACAGGCTGGGGACTGAAGCTTTCTTT. It encodes CASSYSIPDRLGTEAFF.

V is TRBV12-3 or TRBV12-4 and J is TRBJ2-1; no firm D call. CDR3 length: 15 amino acids. Between the trimmed V and J ends, which lost 6 bases and 5 bases, there was a span of 17 bases. The CDR3 reads CASSHRRSMDNEQFF. CDR3 nucleotides: TGTGCCAGCAGCCACCGACGATCAATGGACAATGAGCAGTTCTTC.